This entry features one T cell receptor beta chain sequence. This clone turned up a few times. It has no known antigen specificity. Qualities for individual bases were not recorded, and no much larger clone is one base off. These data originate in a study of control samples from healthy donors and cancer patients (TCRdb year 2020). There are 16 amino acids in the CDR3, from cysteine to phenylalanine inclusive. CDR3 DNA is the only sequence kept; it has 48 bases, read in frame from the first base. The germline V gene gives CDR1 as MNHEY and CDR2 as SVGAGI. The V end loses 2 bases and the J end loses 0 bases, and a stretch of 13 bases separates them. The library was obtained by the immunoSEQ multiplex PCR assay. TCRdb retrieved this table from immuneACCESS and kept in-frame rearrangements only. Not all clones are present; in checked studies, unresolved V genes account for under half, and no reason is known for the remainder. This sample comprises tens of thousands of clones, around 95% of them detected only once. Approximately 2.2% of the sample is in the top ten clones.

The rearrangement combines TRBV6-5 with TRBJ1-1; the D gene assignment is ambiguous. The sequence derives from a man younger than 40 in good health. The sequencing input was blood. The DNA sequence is TGTGCCAGCAGTTACAAAAATCAGGCAATGAACACTGAAGCTTTCTTT. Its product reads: CASSYKNQAMNTEAFF.